This TCR beta chain was sequenced during a study of T cell responses to AZD1222 COVID-19 vaccine. At the level of the study: Both about-4-week and about-12-week second-dose recipients were combined. Regarding the study as a whole: Only a handful of AZD1222 recipients, more than five in all, had baseline seropositivity. Donors were mostly white British, more females; clonal diversity possibly underestimated. Across the whole spike, CD4 TCRs peaked at regions 160-218 and 743-854.

This table comes from immunoSEQ multiplex PCR, and its TCRdb copy is limited to in-frame clones, with some not included. Here the sample spans some 130,000 clones, over 75% being singletons. On this clone: Its antigen is unidentified.

The CDR3 is 12 residues long. Germline V gene data show CDR1 as LNHDA and CDR2 as SQIVND (reference sequence). V was clipped by 8 bases and J by 8 bases, with 15 bases between them. Sample: peripheral blood, taken on day 0 of AZD1222 vaccination. The clonotype comes from an adult in good health. V usage is TRBV19 and J usage is TRBJ1-2; no clear D. The CDR3 DNA reads TGTGCCAGTCTTAGACCCCCTGCAGGCTACACCTTC. Amino acids: CASLRPPAGYTF.